One and the same sample provided the 18 T cell receptor beta chains below, sequenced in a study. TCRdb re-analysed the 5' RACE reads in MiXCR, keeping a single row per CDR3 protein. The repertoire holds around 44,000 distinct CDR3 sequences, 30% seen once, with about 3.8% in the top ten. The sequencing input was tumor-infiltrating memory CD4+ T cells sorted from the breast tumor. Subset given: memory CD4+ T cells, CD4+CD45RO+CD25-. All receptors come from a female donor with breast cancer.

This clonotype has ten or more counts. The chain is built from TRBV27 and TRBJ2-7, with D unclear. V lost 6 bases to trimming and J lost 0 bases, with 9 bases between them. The CDR3 has 13 residues. From germline, CDR1 is MNHEY and CDR2 SMNVEV (reference sequence). Here the CDR3 reads CASRDENSYEQYF. CDR3 coding DNA: TGTGCCAGCAGGGACGAAAACTCCTACGAGCAGTACTTC.

This clonotype was picked up a small number of times. The chain has TRBV3-1 and TRBJ2-3; D remains unclear. Trimming removed 1 base from V and 2 bases from J, with 4 bases in between. The CDR3 consists of 13 residues. CDR1 and CDR2 from the germline V gene are LGHDT and YNNKEL (reference sequence). DNA of the CDR3: TGTGCCAGCAGCCAAGTCCCCACAGATACGCAGTATTTT. Translating it yields CASSQVPTDTQYF.

This clonotype was found a few times. The CDR3 sequence: CASSLMLRDEQYF. Written as DNA, the CDR3 is TGTGCCAGCAGTTTAATGTTGAGGGACGAGCAGTACTTC. This chain joins TRBV12-3 or TRBV12-4 and TRBJ2-7; D may be TRBD2 (5 bases). The CDR3 runs to 13 residues. Trimming removed 2 bases from V and 5 bases from J, with 10 bases in between.

The chain carries TRBV20-1 and TRBJ2-1; 8 bases agree with TRBD2. Germline values: CDR1 DFQATT, CDR2 SNEGSKA (reference sequence). V shed 5 bases, J shed 5 bases, and the junction held 8 bases outside the gene matches. CDR3 length: 14 residues. In nucleotides, the CDR3 is TGCAGTGCTTCCCCCCCGGGAGGGAACAATGAGCAGTTCTTC. Its protein is CSASPPGGNNEQFF.

Remarks on this clonotype: The junction and the germline gene differ at one end; a read error may be behind it. The chain joins TRBV4-1 to TRBJ2-2, with a possible D match to TRBD1 (6 bases). CDR1 and CDR2 from the germline V gene are MGHRA and YSYEKL. CDR3 size: 18 residues. CDR3 amino acids: CAGSHLGQKHSNTGELVF. Here the CDR3 DNA reads TGCGCCGGCAGCCACCTAGGACAGAAGCACTCGAACACCGGGGAGCTGGTTTTT.

J is TRBJ2-7 and V is TRBV7-6, with 7 nucleotides matching TRBD1. The CDR3 is 16 residues long. Germline V lookup: CDR1 SGHVS, CDR2 FNYEAQ. With V trimmed by 5 bases and J by 4 bases, 14 bases remained unmatched. In DNA, the CDR3 is TGTGCCAGCAGCGCAACATTGACAGGGTCGCTTTACGAGCAGTACTTC. It encodes CASSATLTGSLYEQYF.

This clonotype was observed a few times. CDR3: CASGTSGRAFTGELFF. The DNA of the CDR3 is TGTGCCAGCGGGACTAGCGGGAGGGCCTTCACCGGGGAGCTGTTTTTT. The gene calls are TRBV27 and TRBJ2-2, with 16 bases lining up with TRBD2. The germline CDR1 and CDR2 sequences are MNHEY and SMNVEV (reference sequence). The CDR3 has 16 amino acids. V gave up 8 bases and J gave up 4 bases; unmatched junction bases: 4.

The chain uses TRBV6-1 and TRBJ2-1; 8 bases match TRBD2. The trim removed 9 bases at V and 5 bases at J, leaving 6 bases unmatched. CDR3 length: 13 residues. Germline values: CDR1 MNHNS, CDR2 SASEGT. Written as DNA, the CDR3 is TGTGCCAGTACCACTAGCGGTGACAATGAGCAGTTCTTC. The encoded protein is CASTTSGDNEQFF.

This clonotype was recorded once. A read error may explain this, as a much larger clone is one base away. CDR3 DNA: TGCAGTGCTAGAGATTATTTGAAGGGCCTTAATGAAAAACTGTTTTTT. This codes for CSARDYLKGLNEKLFF. The V call is TRBV20-1, the J call TRBJ1-4; D gene unclear. The germline V gene has CDR1 DFQATT and CDR2 SNEGSKA (reference sequence). Trimming cost V 0 bases and J 4 bases, with 15 bases left between them. The CDR3 extends over 16 amino acids.

The V and J genes are TRBV6-5 and TRBJ2-1; no reliable D call. Trimming stripped 2 bases from V and 1 base from J, with 15 bases between. The length of the CDR3 is 17 residues. The germline CDR1 and CDR2 sequences are MNHEY and SVGAGI. This CDR3 is CASSYGLPAVSYNEQFF. CDR3 DNA: TGTGCCAGCAGTTACGGGCTCCCCGCGGTGTCCTACAATGAGCAGTTCTTC.

The chain is built from TRBV6-1 and TRBJ2-2, with D unclear. CDR1 is MNHNS, CDR2 SASEGT, per germline. The CDR3 runs to 12 residues. Trimming stripped 6 bases from V and 5 bases from J, with 7 bases between. CDR3 loop: CASRVGTGELFF. The CDR3 coding sequence is TGTGCCAGCAGAGTAGGGACCGGGGAGCTGTTTTTT.

This clonotype was observed a few times. The chain links TRBV6-1 to TRBJ2-3; D ambiguous. CDR1 and CDR2 (germline): MNHNS, SASEGT. The CDR3 runs to 13 residues. V lost 2 bases and J 5 bases, leaving 8 bases between the germline ends. CDR3 loop: CASSETTVDTQYF. CDR3 coding DNA: TGTGCCAGCAGTGAAACTACGGTAGATACGCAGTATTTT.

This chain connects TRBV29-1 to TRBJ2-3; 8 nucleotides agree with TRBD2. Germline V gives CDR1 SQVTM, CDR2 ANQGSEA. J gave up 2 bases and V 0 bases, and 10 bases lay outside the gene matches. CDR3 length: 17 amino acids. CDR3 nucleotide sequence: TGCAGCGTTGAAGAAAGGAATAGCGGGAAGCTCACAGATACGCAGTATTTT. This codes for CSVEERNSGKLTDTQYF.

This sequence joins TRBV6-1 and TRBJ2-1; D is unclear. The V and J ends lost 6 bases and 5 bases respectively, with 17 bases between them. Germline CDR1 is MNHNS and CDR2 is SASEGT. The CDR3 is 15 residues long. The CDR3 region is CASSYGQIQNNEQFF. The CDR3 region has the DNA TGTGCCAGCAGCTACGGGCAGATTCAAAACAATGAGCAGTTCTTC.

This clonotype showed up just a few times. The chain carries TRBV4-1 and TRBJ2-2, with 7 bases fitting TRBD2. Germline V CDR1 and CDR2: MGHRA, YSYEKL. The CDR3 spans 16 residues. With V trimmed by 0 bases and J by 5 bases, 6 bases remained unmatched. The CDR3 bases are TGCGCCAGCAGCCAAGAACGCGGGAGCGGTACCGGGGAGCTGTTTTTT. It is translated as CASSQERGSGTGELFF.

This clonotype was picked up a small number of times. The rearrangement uses TRBV6-1 and TRBJ2-5, with 11 bases identical to TRBD1. The germline CDR1 and CDR2 sequences are MNHNS and SASEGT. V trimming: 5 bases; J trimming: 4 bases; junction bases outside the gene matches: 3. The CDR3 has 14 amino acids. The CDR3 loop reads CASSLGQGAETQYF. In DNA, the CDR3 is TGTGCCAGCAGTCTAGGACAGGGGGCAGAGACCCAGTACTTC.

The rearrangement links TRBV29-1 to TRBJ1-2; D is unclear. V was pared by 0 bases and J by 7 bases, with 18 bases between. This CDR3 has 15 amino acids. CDR1 and CDR2 (germline): SQVTM, ANQGSEA. The CDR3 protein is CSVEDRGGNKGGYTF. In DNA form, the CDR3 reads TGCAGCGTTGAAGATCGGGGAGGGAACAAGGGTGGCTACACCTTC.

A word on this clonotype: Its ends do not fully match the called genes, so a read error is possible. V gene TRBV4-2 combines with J gene TRBJ2-5, with D tentatively TRBD1 (6 bases). The germline gives CDR1 LGHNA, CDR2 YNFKEQ. The CDR3 has 15 residues. CDR3 DNA sequence: TGTGCCAGCAACCAAAACAGGGTTTTGGGAGAGACCCAGTACTTC. It translates to CASNQNRVLGETQYF.